What follows is one TCR beta chain and its context. Its antigen is undetermined. Serum thyroxine and TRAb, along with clinical symptoms, thyroid ultrasound and orbital computed tomography, were what diagnosis relied on. It was from about 10 ml of fresh peripheral blood that the PBMCs came. The data are from a study of Graves' ophthalmopathy and Graves' hyperthyroidism. CDR3 length equals 19 residues. CDR1 is MNHEY, CDR2 SVGAGI, per germline. V gave up 4 bases and J gave up 4 bases; unmatched junction bases: 15. Overall study findings and caveats: From stable hyperthyroidism, ophthalmopathy was separated by a 13-signature model with 85% to 90% sensitivity and about 81% specificity. Blood also carried most expanded thyroid clonotypes exceeding 0.001 frequency.

Researchers took RNA transcripts and amplified TCR beta CDR3 regions from them. Scientists carried out first-round RT-PCR using HTBI primers and then a second-round multiplex PCR. TCRdb reprocessed the multiplex PCR reads with MiXCR, giving one entry per CDR3 protein. Altogether a few hundred thousand distinct CDR3 sequences are present, approximately 21% being singletons, with the ten largest covering around 40%. The sample was peripheral blood. The chain couples TRBV6-5 to TRBJ1-5; the match to TRBD1 covers 11 bases. The TCR sequence derives from a woman in her forties or fifties with Graves' ophthalmopathy. CDR3 nucleotides: TGTGCCAGCAGTTTACCGGGACAGGGGGTACGGGGAGAAAATCAGCCCCAGCATTTT. It is translated as CASSLPGQGVRGENQPQHF.